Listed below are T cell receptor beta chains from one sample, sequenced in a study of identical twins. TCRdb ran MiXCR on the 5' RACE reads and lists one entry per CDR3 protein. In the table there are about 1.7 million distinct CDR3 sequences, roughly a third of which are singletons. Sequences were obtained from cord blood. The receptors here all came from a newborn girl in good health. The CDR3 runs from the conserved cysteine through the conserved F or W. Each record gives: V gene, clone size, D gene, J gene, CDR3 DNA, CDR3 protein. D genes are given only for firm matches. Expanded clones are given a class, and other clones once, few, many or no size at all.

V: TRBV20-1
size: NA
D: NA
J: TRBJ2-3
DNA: TGCAGTGCCGAATCAAAAGGGCGCCCTAGCACAGATACGCAGTATTTT
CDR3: CSAESKGRPSTDTQYF

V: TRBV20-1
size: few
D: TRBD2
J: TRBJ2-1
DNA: TGCAGTGCTAGAGACGTGACTAGCGGGACTTACAATGAGCAGTTCTTC
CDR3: CSARDVTSGTYNEQFF

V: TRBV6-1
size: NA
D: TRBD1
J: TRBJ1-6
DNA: TGTGCCAGCAGACCCGGACAGGGGGTAATATTCGCTAATTCACCCCTCCACTTT
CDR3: CASRPGQGVIFANSPLHF

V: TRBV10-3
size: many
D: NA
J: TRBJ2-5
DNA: TGTGCCATCAGTGGGACAAAAGAGACCCAGTACTTC
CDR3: CAISGTKETQYF

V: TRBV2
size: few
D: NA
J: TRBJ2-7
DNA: TGTGCCAGCTCAGCTAGCAGTTCCTACGAGCAGTACTTC
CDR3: CASSASSSYEQYF

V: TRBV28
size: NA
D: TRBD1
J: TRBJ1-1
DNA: TGTGCCAGCACCTGGATACAGGGGAGCGTGGTAAGGAACACTGAAGCTTTCTTT
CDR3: CASTWIQGSVVRNTEAFF

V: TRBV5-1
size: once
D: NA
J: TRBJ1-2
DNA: TGCGCCAGCAGCTTGGACAGGTCGGCGGATGGCTACACCTTC
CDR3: CASSLDRSADGYTF

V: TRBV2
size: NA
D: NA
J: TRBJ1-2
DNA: TGTGCCAGCAGTGACCCGACCTACTATGGCTACACCTTC
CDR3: CASSDPTYYGYTF

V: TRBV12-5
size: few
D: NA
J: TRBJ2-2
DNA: TGTGCTAGTGGTTTGCCCCTCCCCCCCGGGGAGCTGTTTTTT
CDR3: CASGLPLPPGELFF

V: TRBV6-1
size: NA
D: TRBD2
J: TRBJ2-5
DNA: TGTGCCAGCAATAATCCCGGGACTAGCGCTCGGGAGACCCAGTACTTC
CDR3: CASNNPGTSARETQYF

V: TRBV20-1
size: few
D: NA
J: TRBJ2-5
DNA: TGCAGTGGTAGAAGGACAGCCCAAGAGACCCAGTACTTC
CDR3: CSGRRTAQETQYF

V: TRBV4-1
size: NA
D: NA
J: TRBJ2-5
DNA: TGCGCCAGCAGCCAGAGAACGGGAGCGTACCAAGAGACCCAGTACTTC
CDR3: CASSQRTGAYQETQYF

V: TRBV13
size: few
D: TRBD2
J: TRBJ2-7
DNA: TGTGCCAGCAGCTTATGGCTAGCGGGGGCTAGCTCCTACGAGCAGTACTTC
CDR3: CASSLWLAGASSYEQYF

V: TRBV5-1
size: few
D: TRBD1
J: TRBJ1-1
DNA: TGCGCCAGCAGCTCGCTGACAGGGAGGCGCACTGAAGCTTTCTTT
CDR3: CASSSLTGRRTEAFF

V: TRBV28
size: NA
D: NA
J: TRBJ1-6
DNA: TGTGCCAGCAGTTCCCTTGACAGGAGAGACCGTAATTCACCCCCCCACTTT
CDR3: CASSSLDRRDRNSPPHF

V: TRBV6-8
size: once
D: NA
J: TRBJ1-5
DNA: TGTGCCAGCAGTTACTTCCCCGGACACCCCAATCAGCCCCAGCATTTT
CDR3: CASSYFPGHPNQPQHF

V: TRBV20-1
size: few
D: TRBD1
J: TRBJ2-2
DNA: TGCAGTGCTAGTACCAGGGGGCGTGGGGAGCTGTTTTTT
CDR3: CSASTRGRGELFF

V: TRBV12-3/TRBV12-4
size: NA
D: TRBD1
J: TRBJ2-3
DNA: TGTGCCAGCAGTTTATCATCCGGGACAGGGGGGCCCACAGATACGCAGTATTTT
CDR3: CASSLSSGTGGPTDTQYF

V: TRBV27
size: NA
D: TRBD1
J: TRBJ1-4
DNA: TGTGCCAGCAGTTTATTCGGCAGGGGGGGTGAAAAACTGTTTTTT
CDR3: CASSLFGRGGEKLFF

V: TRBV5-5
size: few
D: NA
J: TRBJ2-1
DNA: TGTGCCAGCAGCTTGCGGGCTCGCAATGAGCAGTTCTTC
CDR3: CASSLRARNEQFF

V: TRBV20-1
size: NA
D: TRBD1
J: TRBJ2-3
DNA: TGCAGTGGCCGGGACAGGGCCCGCACAGATACGCAGTATTTT
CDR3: CSGRDRARTDTQYF

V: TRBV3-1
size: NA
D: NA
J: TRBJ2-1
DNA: TGTGCCATCCGAACCTGGGGCGAAGAGAACCAGTTCTTC
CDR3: CAIRTWGEENQFF

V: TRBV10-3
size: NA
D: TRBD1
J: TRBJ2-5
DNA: TGTGCCATCAAAGACAGGGGTGAGACCCAGTACTTC
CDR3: CAIKDRGETQYF

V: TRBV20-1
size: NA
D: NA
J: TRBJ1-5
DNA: TGCAGTGCTAGAGAATGGGCGGGAGACATCATTGTTTATAGCAATCAGCCCCAGCATTTT
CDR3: CSAREWAGDIIVYSNQPQHF

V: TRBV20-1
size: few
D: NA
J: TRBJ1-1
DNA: TGCAGTGCGGGGAGGGTACAGGGTCGCACTGAAGCTTTCTTT
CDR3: CSAGRVQGRTEAFF

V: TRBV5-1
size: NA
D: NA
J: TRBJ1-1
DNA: TGCGCCAGCAGCTTGGTGGTACAGGGTCGGAGCACTGAAGCTTTCTTT
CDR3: CASSLVVQGRSTEAFF

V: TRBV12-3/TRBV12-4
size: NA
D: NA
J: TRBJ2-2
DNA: TGTGCCAGCAGTTTCCGGGGGCTCACCGGGGAGCTGTTTTTT
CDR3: CASSFRGLTGELFF

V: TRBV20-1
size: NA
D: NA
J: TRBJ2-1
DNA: TGCAGTGCTAGAGATGTGAGGACAGCTTCCTACGAGCAGTTCTTC
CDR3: CSARDVRTASYEQFF

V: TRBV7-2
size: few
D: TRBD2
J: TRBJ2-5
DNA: TGTGCCAGCAGCTTTACCGGGACTAGCGGATACAATGAGCAGTACTTC
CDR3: CASSFTGTSGYNEQYF

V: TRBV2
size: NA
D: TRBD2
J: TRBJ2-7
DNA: TGTGCCAGCAGTGAAGAGGCACTAGCGGTTTACGAGCAGTACTTC
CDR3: CASSEEALAVYEQYF

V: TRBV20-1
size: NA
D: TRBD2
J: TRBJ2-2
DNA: TGCAGTGCTAGCCTAGCGGGGGCCGACACCGGGGAGCTGTTTTTT
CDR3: CSASLAGADTGELFF